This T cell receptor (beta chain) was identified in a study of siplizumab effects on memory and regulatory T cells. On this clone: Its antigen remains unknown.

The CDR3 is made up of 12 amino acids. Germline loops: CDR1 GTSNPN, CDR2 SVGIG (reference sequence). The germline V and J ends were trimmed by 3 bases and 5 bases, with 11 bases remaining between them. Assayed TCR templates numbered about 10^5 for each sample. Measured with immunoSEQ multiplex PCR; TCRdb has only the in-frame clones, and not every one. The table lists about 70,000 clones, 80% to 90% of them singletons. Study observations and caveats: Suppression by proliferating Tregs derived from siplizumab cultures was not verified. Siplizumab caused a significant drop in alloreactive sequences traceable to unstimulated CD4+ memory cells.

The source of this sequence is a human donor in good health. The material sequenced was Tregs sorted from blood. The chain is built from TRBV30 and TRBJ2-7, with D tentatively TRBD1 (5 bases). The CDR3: CAWSRRGHEQYF. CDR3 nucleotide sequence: TGTGCCTGGAGCCGAAGGGGCCACGAGCAGTACTTC.